This TCR beta chain was identified during a study of blood T cell repertoires in COVID-19. The overall study: PBMCs, B-cell-depleted T cells, or T cells were the source of the cDNA or gDNA that made up the material.

Original analysis: Cell counts per sample came from amplifying reference gene primers. Produced via immunoSEQ multiplex PCR; TCRdb's table is partial and in-frame only. V and J calls and clone size follow that table, whereas D and trimming were derived from the DNA. The sample holds about 210,000 clones, approximately 82% seen once. The V gene's germline CDR1 is ENHRY and CDR2 SYGVKD. The CDR3 loop spans 14 amino acids. V shed 3 bases and J shed 4 bases, with 12 bases lying between them. This TCR came from a woman aged 40 to 55 with acute or convalescent COVID-19. The sample taken for sequencing was peripheral blood. V is TRBV10-3 and J is TRBJ1-2, with D perhaps TRBD1 (5 bases). The CDR3 region has the DNA TGTGCCATCAGTGAAACCAGGGATGGCTATGGCTACACCTTC. Translated: CAISETRDGYGYTF.